The 18 T cell receptor beta chains presented below share a single source sample, sequenced in a study of cytomegalovirus exposure and HLA in healthy donors. PCR used 60 Vbeta primers and 13 Jbeta primers. The repertoire was sequenced with immunoSEQ multiplex PCR; TCRdb's copy has only in-frame clones and lacks some. The table records 100,000 to 150,000 clones, around 80% of them present only once. Source material: PBMCs. These receptors were obtained from a man aged 30 to 39 in good health and CMV-seropositive.

This clone was picked up a small number of times. The chain recombines TRBV5-6 with TRBJ1-1; D is undetermined. The length of the CDR3 is 12 residues. CDR1 is SGHDT, CDR2 YYEEEE, per germline. V was pared by 2 bases and J by 8 bases, with 10 bases between. The CDR3 nucleotides are TGTGCCAGCAGCTTTAAGAACAGAGAAGCTTTCTTT. Its translation: CASSFKNREAFF.

The gene calls are TRBV7-2 and TRBJ2-3; D perhaps matches TRBD1 (6 bases). The length of the CDR3 is 17 residues. V shed 5 bases and J shed 2 bases, with 20 bases lying between them. Germline V CDR1 and CDR2: SGHTA, FQGNSA. The CDR3 here is CASSPMTGLGFTDTQYF. CDR3 bases: TGTGCCAGCAGCCCGATGACAGGCTTGGGGTTCACAGATACGCAGTATTTT.

The V gene is TRBV2, the J gene TRBJ2-3, with 9 bases aligning to TRBD2. The V and J ends lost 7 bases and 3 bases, in that order; junction bases with no gene match: 5. The CDR3 loop spans 14 amino acids. Germline CDR1 is SNHLY and CDR2 is FYNNEI. CDR3 amino acids: CASNRGRATDTQYF. Here the CDR3 DNA reads TGTGCCAGCAACCGCGGGAGGGCGACAGATACGCAGTATTTT.

This rearrangement joins TRBV2 to TRBJ2-1; no reliable D call. CDR3 length: 13 residues. Trimming stripped 6 bases from V and 3 bases from J, with 9 bases between. From germline, CDR1 is SNHLY and CDR2 FYNNEI. CDR3 coding DNA: TGTGCCAGCAGGTCTTCCCTCTACAATGAGCAGTTCTTC. Translated, it gives CASRSSLYNEQFF. The variable domain in full, completed from reference TRBV2 and TRBJ2-1, reads EPEVTQTPSHQVTQMGQEVILRCVPISNHLYFYWYRQILGQKVEFLVSFYNNEISEKSEIFDDQFSVERPDGSNFTLKIRSTKLEDSAMYFCASRSSLYNEQFFGPGTRLTVL.

The chain is built from TRBV19 and TRBJ2-3; the D is unclear. The ends were cut back, 9 bases at V and 1 base at J, with 11 bases in the middle. CDR3 length equals 13 residues. Germline V gene sequence: CDR1 LNHDA, CDR2 SQIVND (reference sequence). The CDR3 DNA reads TGTGCCAGCAAGATTGGAGGCACAGATACGCAGTATTTT. It encodes CASKIGGTDTQYF.

The chain employs TRBV10-2 and TRBJ2-5; D possibly corresponds to TRBD2 (5 bases). This CDR3 is built from 13 residues. Trimming left V 8 bases short and J 6 bases short, with 16 bases between. Germline V gene data show CDR1 as WSHSY and CDR2 as SAAADI. CDR3 bases: TGCGCCAGCGGGAGAAACTGGGCCCAGACCCAGTACTTC. Amino acid sequence: CASGRNWAQTQYF.

The chain employs TRBV19 and TRBJ2-5; D is possibly TRBD1 (5 bases). Trimming removed 1 base at V and 1 base at J, with 10 bases between. Germline V gene sequence: CDR1 LNHDA, CDR2 SQIVND (reference sequence). This CDR3 is built from 15 residues. The CDR3: CASSIGAGPQETQYF. The CDR3 DNA reads TGTGCCAGTAGTATAGGGGCAGGGCCCCAAGAGACCCAGTACTTC.

The chain links TRBV6-5 to TRBJ2-3, with TRBD2 matching over 11 bases. The trim removed 6 bases at V and 7 bases at J, leaving 6 bases unmatched. This CDR3 contains 14 residues. Per germline, CDR1 MNHEY and CDR2 SVGAGI. CDR3 sequence reads: CASRLAGGRNTQYF. CDR3 nucleotides: TGTGCCAGCAGGTTAGCGGGAGGGCGGAATACGCAGTATTTT.

V usage is TRBV10-2 and J usage is TRBJ2-7; D not resolved. This CDR3 has 12 residues. Per germline, CDR1 WSHSY and CDR2 SAAADI. V lost 3 bases and J lost 11, with 14 bases in between. CDR3 nucleotides: TGCGCCAGCAGTGATCCCGCCCAAGGAGAGTACTTC. Protein sequence: CASSDPAQGEYF.

In this sample, this clone turned up a few times. The chain couples TRBV4-3 to TRBJ1-5; 7 bases are a match to TRBD1. Per germline, CDR1 LGHNA and CDR2 YSLEER. Germline trimming cut 1 base from V and 4 bases from J; bases unmatched to any gene: 7. This CDR3 is built from 16 residues. The CDR3 sequence: CASSQGYRGFNQPQHF. The CDR3 region has the DNA TGCGCCAGCAGCCAAGGGTACAGGGGATTTAATCAGCCCCAGCATTTT.

The genes are TRBV2 and TRBJ1-5; TRBD1 matches 7 bases. The CDR3 is 13 amino acids. V dropped 6 bases and J dropped 4; count of bases not matched to a gene: 3. Germline values: CDR1 SNHLY, CDR2 FYNNEI. CDR3 nucleotide sequence: TGTGCCAGCAGCGAGACAGGGAATCAGCCCCAGCATTTT. It translates to CASSETGNQPQHF.

This clone has a handful of counts. This sequence joins TRBV11-2 and TRBJ2-1; D unclear. In germline, CDR1 is SGHAT, CDR2 FQNNGV. V was pared by 1 base and J by 10 bases, with 8 bases between. The CDR3 consists of 12 residues. The CDR3 nucleotides are TGTGCCAGCAGCTTAGGAGAGCGAGAGCAGTTCTTC. Amino acids: CASSLGEREQFF. Combining the CDR3 with reference TRBV11-2 and TRBJ2-1 gives the whole variable domain EAGVAQSPRYKIIEKRQSVAFWCNPISGHATLYWYQQILGQGPKLLIQFQNNGVVDDSQLPKDRFSAERLKGVDSTLKIQPAKLEDSAVYLCASSLGEREQFFGPGTRLTVL.

The J gene is TRBJ2-7, the V gene TRBV5-1, with TRBD1 as a possible D gene (6 bases). With 2 bases removed from V and 2 bases from J, the gap between germline ends came to 14 bases. Looked up from germline, CDR1 is SGHRS and CDR2 is YFSETQ. The CDR3 is 15 amino acids. The CDR3 nucleotides read TGCGCCAGCAGCTTCCGCCAGGGGTTTCCCTACGAGCAGTACTTC. Translation: CASSFRQGFPYEQYF.

The chain joins TRBV7-6 to TRBJ1-1, with D unclear. The germline V gene encodes CDR1 SGHVS and CDR2 FNYEAQ. V was shortened by 5 bases and J by 1 base, with 8 bases between the two germline ends. The length of the CDR3 is 13 residues. The CDR3 DNA follows: TGTGCCAGCAGCGCCCGACAGAACACTGAAGCTTTCTTT. This translates into CASSARQNTEAFF.

The chain employs TRBV6-1 and TRBJ2-7; the D gene is possibly TRBD1 (5 bases). This CDR3 has 19 residues. Germline V gene sequence: CDR1 MNHNS, CDR2 SASEGT. V was clipped by 4 bases and J by 6 bases, with 31 bases between them. The CDR3 here is CASSATMTAPVESSREQYF. The CDR3 DNA follows: TGTGCCAGCAGTGCCACGATGACAGCTCCCGTCGAGTCTTCGCGCGAGCAGTACTTC.

This clone occurred once. The chain couples TRBV25-1 to TRBJ2-3; 14 nucleotides align to TRBD2. Trimming took 4 bases from V and 6 from J; bases not matched to a gene: 6. CDR1 and CDR2 from the germline V gene are MGHDK and SYGVNS. CDR3 size: 16 residues. CDR3 sequence reads: CASSAMGLAGVDTQYF. Written as DNA, the CDR3 is TGTGCCAGCAGTGCAATGGGACTAGCGGGAGTGGATACGCAGTATTTT.

This rearrangement joins TRBV27 to TRBJ2-1; weak D call: TRBD2 (6 bases). Germline values: CDR1 MNHEY, CDR2 SMNVEV (reference sequence). The CDR3 has 14 amino acids. Trimming took 4 bases from V and 6 from J, leaving 13 bases between them. The CDR3 loop is CASSSLSSVNEQFF. For the CDR3, the DNA is TGTGCCAGCAGTTCGCTCTCTAGCGTCAATGAGCAGTTCTTC.

The CDR3 coding sequence is TGCGCCAGCAGCTTGTGGGGGGAAGAGACCCAGTACTTC. Translating it yields CASSLWGEETQYF. This chain links TRBV5-1 with TRBJ2-5; D might be TRBD2 (6 bases). The length of the CDR3 is 13 residues. The ends were cut back, 1 base at V and 3 bases at J, with 7 bases in the middle. Germline loops: CDR1 SGHRS, CDR2 YFSETQ.